The next 21 T cell receptor beta chains were all read from a single sample in a study of cytomegalovirus exposure and HLA in healthy donors. The PCR employed 60 Vbeta primers together with 13 Jbeta primers. The table came from immunoSEQ multiplex PCR; TCRdb's copy has only in-frame clones and leaves some out. The table includes 100,000 or so clones, approximately 72% detected once. Material for sequencing was PBMCs. The receptors stem from a woman between 35 and 50 years old in good health and CMV-seronegative.

The chain carries TRBV6-5 and TRBJ2-5, with a weak D call TRBD2 (5 bases). The germline CDR1 and CDR2 sequences are MNHEY and SVGAGI. V shed 5 bases and J shed 2 bases, with 15 bases lying between them. CDR3 size: 15 residues. The DNA of the CDR3 is TGTGCCAGCAGTCCCCTTCGTGGGAGTCAAGAGACCCAGTACTTC. It yields the protein CASSPLRGSQETQYF.

The V gene is TRBV11-2, the J gene TRBJ2-6; D not resolved. CDR3 size: 13 residues. CDR1 is SGHAT, CDR2 FQNNGV, per germline. V lost 5 bases, J lost 6 bases, and 8 bases lay in between. The CDR3 protein is CASSPGLANVLTF. CDR3 DNA: TGTGCCAGCAGCCCAGGTTTGGCCAACGTCCTGACTTTC. The full variable domain, in which reference TRBV11-2 and TRBJ2-6 provide the parts outside the CDR3, is EAGVAQSPRYKIIEKRQSVAFWCNPISGHATLYWYQQILGQGPKLLIQFQNNGVVDDSQLPKDRFSAERLKGVDSTLKIQPAKLEDSAVYLCASSPGLANVLTFGAGSRLTVL.

The CDR3 region is CASSQHVTGDYGYTF. In DNA form, the CDR3 reads TGTGCCAGCAGCCAACACGTCACAGGGGACTATGGCTACACCTTC. The chain couples TRBV4-2 to TRBJ1-2; 7 bases align to TRBD1. This CDR3 spans 15 amino acids. V was clipped by 2 bases and J by 3 bases; unmatched bases: 6. The germline CDR1 and CDR2 sequences are LGHNA and YNFKEQ.

This chain connects TRBV5-1 to TRBJ2-7, with D unresolved. CDR1 and CDR2 (germline): SGHRS, YFSETQ. V dropped 4 bases and J dropped 0 bases, with 14 bases sitting between them. The CDR3 loop spans 15 amino acids. The CDR3 loop is CASSSNQVSSYEQYF. The CDR3 nucleotides read TGCGCCAGCAGCAGCAACCAAGTGAGCTCCTACGAGCAGTACTTC.

This clone was recorded a few times. The V and J genes are TRBV5-1 and TRBJ1-1; weak D call: TRBD1 (5 bases). The CDR3 spans 14 residues. The V end was cut by 4 bases, the J end by 6 bases, with 16 bases between. Germline assignment: CDR1 SGHRS and CDR2 YFSETQ. The CDR3 loop is CASSERDYYAEAFF. CDR3 coding DNA: TGCGCCAGCAGCGAACGGGACTATTATGCTGAAGCTTTCTTT.

This clone was counted a few times. This rearrangement joins TRBV9 to TRBJ2-7; TRBD1 matches at 9 bases. Germline CDR1 SGDLS, CDR2 YYNGEE. Losses at the gene ends were 3 bases for V and 3 bases for J; bases not matched to a gene: 4. The CDR3 contains 14 residues. CDR3: CASSESGQGYEQYF. For the CDR3, the DNA is TGTGCCAGCAGCGAATCGGGACAGGGCTACGAGCAGTACTTC.

The chain links TRBV30 to TRBJ1-4; a weak D match, TRBD1 (6 bases). Germline V gene sequence: CDR1 GTSNPN, CDR2 SVGIG (reference sequence). CDR3 length: 16 residues. V lost 2 bases and J 5 bases, leaving 18 bases between the germline ends. Here the CDR3 reads CAWSKPPGALNEKLFF. As DNA, the CDR3 is TGTGCCTGGAGTAAACCCCCAGGGGCCCTCAATGAAAAACTGTTTTTT.

V gene TRBV15 combines with J gene TRBJ2-5; TRBD2 aligns across 11 bases. V lost 0 bases, J lost 5 bases, and 2 bases stayed unmatched. Germline V gene data show CDR1 as LNHNV and CDR2 as YYDKDF (reference sequence). CDR3 length equals 15 residues. The DNA of the CDR3 is TGTGCCACCAGCAGAGATAGCGGGGGGGCGGAGACCCAGTACTTC. This translates into CATSRDSGGAETQYF.

This clone has just one count. V and J are TRBV5-1 and TRBJ2-5; TRBD2 matches at 9 bases. The CDR3 contains 17 residues. The V segment lost 0 bases and the J segment 4 bases; nucleotides outside the gene matches: 10. From germline, CDR1 is SGHRS and CDR2 YFSETQ. CDR3 region: CASSLAGGGGARETQYF. CDR3 in DNA: TGCGCCAGCAGCTTGGCCGGGGGCGGGGGGGCTCGAGAGACCCAGTACTTC.

A few counts support this clone. V is TRBV4-3 and J is TRBJ1-2; 7 bases are a match to TRBD1. Germline CDR1 and CDR2: LGHNA and YSLEER. This CDR3 comprises 14 residues. V gave up 0 bases and J gave up 4 bases; unmatched junction bases: 2. CDR3 residues: CASSQDQGGYGYTF. Written as DNA, the CDR3 is TGCGCCAGCAGCCAAGATCAGGGGGGCTATGGCTACACCTTC.

V usage is TRBV2 and J usage is TRBJ2-7; 8 nucleotides match TRBD2. Per the germline V gene, CDR1 is SNHLY and CDR2 is FYNNEI. J was trimmed by 4 bases and V by 10 bases; bases with no gene match: 3. The CDR3 consists of 11 residues. The CDR3 nucleotides are TGTGCCATCGCGGGGGGTTACGAGCAGTACTTC. Protein sequence: CAIAGGYEQYF.

V and J are TRBV27 and TRBJ2-7, with 7 bases that match TRBD1. With V trimmed by 5 bases and J by 6 bases, 13 bases remained unmatched. Germline CDR1 is MNHEY and CDR2 is SMNVEV (reference sequence). The CDR3 has 15 residues. The CDR3 loop is CASSPQIATGTEQYF. DNA of the CDR3: TGTGCCAGCAGTCCTCAAATCGCGACAGGGACCGAGCAGTACTTC.

The chain employs TRBV11-2 and TRBJ2-3, with D perhaps TRBD2 (6 bases). The CDR3 consists of 15 residues. Germline V gene sequence: CDR1 SGHAT, CDR2 FQNNGV. V lost 5 bases and J lost 1, with 13 bases in between. The CDR3 bases are TGTGCCAGCAGCCAGACTAGTTCGCGCACAGATACGCAGTATTTT. This translates into CASSQTSSRTDTQYF.

The V gene is TRBV6-5, the J gene TRBJ1-5, with no clear D. The V end was cut by 3 bases, the J end by 2 bases, with 11 bases between. CDR1 is MNHEY, CDR2 SVGAGI, per germline. This CDR3 spans 15 amino acids. CDR3 region: CASSYKYKGNQPQHF. DNA for the CDR3: TGTGCCAGCAGTTATAAGTACAAAGGCAATCAGCCCCAGCATTTT.

The CDR3 DNA reads as TGTGCCATCAGCCAGGACAGGGCCCTTGGGCCCCTCCACTTT. Translation: CAISQDRALGPLHF. The chain combines TRBV10-3 with TRBJ1-6, with 8 bases aligning to TRBD1. This CDR3 has 14 amino acids. Germline lookup yields CDR1 ENHRY and CDR2 SYGVKD. Trimming removed 6 bases from V and 13 bases from J; junction bases left unmatched: 11.

The chain recombines TRBV6-5 with TRBJ1-1; TRBD1 aligns across 7 bases. CDR3 length: 12 residues. Trimming at V came to 4 bases and at J to 11 bases, leaving 7 bases not matched to a gene. Germline CDR1 is MNHEY and CDR2 is SVGAGI. This chain's CDR3 is CASSLSQGDAFF. The CDR3 bases are TGTGCCAGCAGTTTGAGTCAGGGGGATGCTTTCTTT.

This chain links TRBV25-1 with TRBJ2-1, with D hard to call. This CDR3 has 13 residues. V was shortened by 4 bases and J by 6 bases, with 10 bases between the two germline ends. Germline CDR1 reads MGHDK; CDR2 reads SYGVNS. The CDR3 is CASSVTRSNEQFF. The CDR3 DNA reads TGTGCCAGCAGTGTTACCCGGTCCAATGAGCAGTTCTTC.

V usage is TRBV18 and J usage is TRBJ1-2, with 7 positions matching TRBD1. V trimming: 3 bases; J trimming: 6 bases; junction bases outside the gene matches: 7. Germline V lookup: CDR1 KGHSH, CDR2 LQKENI. There are 14 residues in the CDR3. CDR3 bases: TGTGCCAGCTCACCCAACCGGGACAGTAATGGCTACACCTTC. This gives the protein CASSPNRDSNGYTF.

The chain carries TRBV19 and TRBJ2-7; D is perhaps TRBD2 (6 bases). This CDR3 has 14 amino acids. V was cut by 10 bases and J by 4 bases, with 20 bases left in between. CDR1 and CDR2 from the germline V gene are LNHDA and SQIVND (reference sequence). CDR3 protein: CATSLTSQGYEQYF. CDR3 DNA sequence: TGTGCCACTTCTCTAACTAGCCAGGGATACGAGCAGTACTTC.

About this clone: Other DNA sequences within the sample encode an identical CDR3. The chain combines TRBV4-3 with TRBJ2-2; the D gene is possibly TRBD2 (6 bases). Trimming pared 1 base from V and 6 bases from J, leaving 9 bases between. Germline CDR1 LGHNA, CDR2 YSLEER. This CDR3 spans 14 amino acids. CDR3 nucleotide sequence: TGCGCCAGCAGCCAAGGCTCGGGGGCCGGGGAGCTGTTTTTT. It is translated as CASSQGSGAGELFF.

The chain links TRBV9 to TRBJ2-4; 7 bases are a match to TRBD1. V dropped 4 bases and J dropped 5; count of bases not matched to a gene: 9. Germline assignment: CDR1 SGDLS and CDR2 YYNGEE. The CDR3 runs to 15 residues. The CDR3, as DNA: TGTGCCAGCAGCTTAAAGGGGGCGCGCGAAAACATTCAGTACTTC. Residues: CASSLKGARENIQYF.